This T cell receptor beta chain came from a study of T and B cells in COVID-19 patients. Study conclusions and caveats: Symptomatic-phase blood samples from mildly ill patients and early samples from severe cases were scarce.

Blood genomic DNA input for TRB amplification was about 220-500 ng. This CDR3 is built from 17 residues. CDR1 LGHNA and CDR2 YNFKEQ come from the germline V gene. The V and J ends lost 1 base and 4 bases respectively, with 19 bases between them. Multiplex PCR with BIOMED2 TRB-A/B primer pools amplified TRB rearrangements. TCRdb re-derived calls from the multiplex PCR reads in MiXCR, one entry per CDR3 protein. The data contain under 9,500 distinct CDR3 sequences, roughly 28% of them singletons. As to this clonotype: The antigen remains unidentified.

This sequence was found in a human donor who had recovered from COVID-19. The rearrangement links TRBV4-2 to TRBJ2-5; D is unclear. The sequenced material came from blood. The CDR3 DNA follows: TGTGCCAGCAGCCAAGGAGACGGTGGGTCCGCGCTAGAGACCCAGTACTTC. Protein: CASSQGDGGSALETQYF.